Shown below are 4 T cell receptor beta chains from a single sample sequenced in a study of CD8+CD57+ T cells in acquired aplastic anemia. Sequenced patients had shown CD8+CD57+ cell expansion by flow cytometry. Genomic DNA, serving as template, underwent TCR beta VDJ and CDR3 profiling. A single record per CDR3 protein comes from TCRdb applying MiXCR to the reads. The sample consists of 450,000 to 600,000 distinct CDR3 sequences, under 40% of them appearing once. The sample consisted of sorted CD4+, CD8+, or CD8+CD57+ T cells (not recorded which) from PBMCs. The receptor set was obtained from a human donor with aplastic anemia.

This clonotype was recorded many times. The CDR3 sequence is CATSRDGGDGYTF. The CDR3 DNA sequence: TGTGCCACCAGCAGAGATGGGGGAGATGGCTACACCTTC. The chain uses TRBV15 and TRBJ1-2, with a tentative D call TRBD1 (5 bases). V was trimmed by 0 bases and J by 6 bases, leaving 8 bases between them. Germline CDR1 is LNHNV and CDR2 is YYDKDF (reference sequence). CDR3 length equals 13 residues.

This clonotype occurred a few times. Relative to the germline gene, one junction end is altered; a read error may explain this. This chain links TRBV2 with TRBJ2-5; 11 bases are a match to TRBD2. The germline gives CDR1 SNHLY, CDR2 FYNNEI. CDR3 size: 16 residues. For the CDR3, the DNA is TGTGCCAGCGGGAAACTAGCGGGAGACAGCCAAGGGACCCAGTACTTC. The encoded protein is CASGKLAGDSQGTQYF.

The sample holds a few counts of this clonotype. This rearrangement joins TRBV6-4 to TRBJ2-2; TRBD2 is a possible D gene (5 bases). V shed 4 bases and J shed 2 bases, with 11 bases lying between them. The CDR3 spans 15 residues. The germline V gene encodes CDR1 MRHNA and CDR2 SNTAGT. CDR3 DNA sequence: TGTGCCAGCAGTGTAGAGGGTGCAAACACCGGGGAGCTGTTTTTT. Amino acids: CASSVEGANTGELFF.

This clonotype was detected many times. J is TRBJ2-3 and V is TRBV29-1; no reliable D call. The germline V gene encodes CDR1 SQVTM and CDR2 ANQGSEA. V lost 2 bases, J lost 1 base, and 7 bases lay in between. The CDR3 is 13 residues long. CDR3 DNA: TGCAGCGTTGAACTACGGGGCACAGATACGCAGTATTTT. Translated, it gives CSVELRGTDTQYF.